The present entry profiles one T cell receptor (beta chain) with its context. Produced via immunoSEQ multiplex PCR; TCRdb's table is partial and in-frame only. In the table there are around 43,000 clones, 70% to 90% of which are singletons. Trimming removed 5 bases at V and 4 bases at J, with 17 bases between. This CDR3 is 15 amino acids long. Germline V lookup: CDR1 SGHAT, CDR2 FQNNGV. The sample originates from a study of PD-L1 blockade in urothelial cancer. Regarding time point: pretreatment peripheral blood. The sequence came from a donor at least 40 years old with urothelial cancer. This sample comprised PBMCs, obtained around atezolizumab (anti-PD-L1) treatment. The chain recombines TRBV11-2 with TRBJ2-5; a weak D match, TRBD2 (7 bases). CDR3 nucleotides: TGTGCCAGCAGCCCCGGCAGGGGAGGGGTAGAGACCCAGTACTTC. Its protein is CASSPGRGGVETQYF.